This is a list of T cell receptor beta chains from one sample in a study of early stage breast cancer tumors. Using immunoSEQ multiplex PCR, the repertoire was profiled, and TCRdb retains in-frame clones only, with some absent. The sample shows tens of thousands of clones, more than 65% of them seen only once. Specimen: blood. Source of these receptors: a person in their sixties with breast cancer. CDR3s include the opening cysteine and the closing phenylalanine or tryptophan. D genes are given only for firm matches. The listing skips clone size in some rows; elsewhere it reads once, few, many or a size class.

cdr3_nt,cdr3_aa,d_call,v_call,clone_size,j_call
TGTGCCAGCAGTTTACAGACTAGCTACGAGCAGTACTTC,CASSLQTSYEQYF,.,TRBV28,once,TRBJ2-7
TGTGCCAGCTATGGGGTGGGGGTGTATGGAAACACTGAAGCTTTCTTT,CASYGVGVYGNTEAFF,.,TRBV28,.,TRBJ1-1
TGTGCCAGCAGCTCCCCACGCCCAAATGAAAAACTGTTTTTT,CASSSPRPNEKLFF,.,TRBV9,.,TRBJ1-4
TGTGCCAGCAGACGAGGAGGAGACTTCTCTGGAAACACCATATATTTT,CASRRGGDFSGNTIYF,.,TRBV14,.,TRBJ1-3
TGTGCCAGCAGTGAAGCTCCAACTATCAGAGCTTTCTTT,CASSEAPTIRAFF,.,TRBV6-1,few,TRBJ1-1
TGTGCCAGCAGTGCCGGACTAGCGGCGAACACCGGGGAGCTGTTTTTT,CASSAGLAANTGELFF,TRBD2,TRBV6-4,.,TRBJ2-2
TGCGCCAGCAGCCCTGGGACAGGGGGAAGAAACACCATATATTTT,CASSPGTGGRNTIYF,TRBD1,TRBV5-1,.,TRBJ1-3
TGTGCCAGCAGCGTCCGGGTCACAGATACGCAGTATTTT,CASSVRVTDTQYF,.,TRBV9,.,TRBJ2-3
TGTGCCAGCAGCTCGGACCCGACCCGCGGAGAGACCCAGTACTTC,CASSSDPTRGETQYF,.,TRBV5-4,.,TRBJ2-5
TGTGCCAGCAGCCCGGGGGCGTCTGGGGCCAACGTCCTGACTTTC,CASSPGASGANVLTF,.,TRBV7-3,.,TRBJ2-6
TGTGCCAACCTGCGGGGGACAGGTTCCTACGAGCAGTACTTC,CANLRGTGSYEQYF,.,TRBV2,.,TRBJ2-7
TGCGCCAGCAAAAGGACAGGGGGCTCAGGGGCCAACGTCCTGACTTTC,CASKRTGGSGANVLTF,TRBD1,TRBV5-1,few,TRBJ2-6
TGTGCCAGCAGCTCTCTTGGGGGACAGGCTACCGACTACACCTTC,CASSSLGGQATDYTF,TRBD1,TRBV7-3,.,TRBJ1-2
TGTGCCAGCAGTTTTGATGACAGCAACTATGGCTACACCTTC,CASSFDDSNYGYTF,.,TRBV28,few,TRBJ1-2
TGTGCCAGCAGTTTAACAGGGGGAGGCGGCTACACCTTC,CASSLTGGGGYTF,TRBD1,TRBV27,.,TRBJ1-2
TGTGCCAGCAATACGGGACAGGGTATGACTAATGAAAAACTGTTTTTT,CASNTGQGMTNEKLFF,TRBD1,TRBV6-6,once,TRBJ1-4
TGTGCCACCAGCAGAGCCGGGACTAGCGGGACGGGATCCTACAATGAGCAGTTCTTC,CATSRAGTSGTGSYNEQFF,TRBD2,TRBV15,.,TRBJ2-1
TGTGCCAGCAGTAGAGCGGGCGGTTCCTACGAGCAGTACTTC,CASSRAGGSYEQYF,.,TRBV9,few,TRBJ2-7
TGTGCCAGCAGAGGGCAGGACACCGGGGAGCTGTTTTTT,CASRGQDTGELFF,.,TRBV6-4,.,TRBJ2-2
TGTGCCACCTCAGACCGGAAGCCCACAGATACGCAGTATTTT,CATSDRKPTDTQYF,.,TRBV6-5,.,TRBJ2-3
TGTGCCAGCAGCTTAGGCGGTTTCGCTGAGCAGTTCTTC,CASSLGGFAEQFF,.,TRBV7-9,.,TRBJ2-1
TGTGCCAGCAGCCGATTGGGACAGGGGGCCTACGAGCAGTACTTC,CASSRLGQGAYEQYF,TRBD1,TRBV14,.,TRBJ2-7
TGTGCCAGCACTGGGGGGATTGTTTACGAGCAGTACTTC,CASTGGIVYEQYF,.,TRBV28,.,TRBJ2-7
TGCAGCGTTGAATCTAATGAGCAGTTCTTC,CSVESNEQFF,.,TRBV29-1,.,TRBJ2-1
TGTGCCAGCAGCAAGAGAGCGGATCTCCACGAGCAGTACTTC,CASSKRADLHEQYF,.,TRBV7-2,.,TRBJ2-7
TGTGCCAGCAAGGGGCCCAGCTATGGCTACACCTTC,CASKGPSYGYTF,.,TRBV28,few,TRBJ1-2
TGTGCCAGCAGTGAAGACGGCAGCCGATTTGAAGCTTTCTTT,CASSEDGSRFEAFF,.,TRBV6-1,.,TRBJ1-1
TGTGCCATCAGTGAGAGACATAAAGGGGGGGAATCGAACACCGGGGAGCTGTTTTTT,CAISERHKGGESNTGELFF,.,TRBV10-3,.,TRBJ2-2
TGCAGTGCTAGTTGGAACGACGAGCAGTACTTC,CSASWNDEQYF,.,TRBV20-1,.,TRBJ2-7
TGTGCCAGCAGTGCCGGACTGGACAATGAGCAGTTCTTC,CASSAGLDNEQFF,.,TRBV2,.,TRBJ2-1
TGTGCCAGCAGTATTATAAACCCCGGGGAGCAGTTCTTC,CASSIINPGEQFF,.,TRBV28,.,TRBJ2-1
TGCGCCAGCAGCCCCTCTGGGACAGGGCAAGAGACCCAGTACTTC,CASSPSGTGQETQYF,TRBD1,TRBV4-1,.,TRBJ2-5